One and the same sample provided the 21 T cell receptor beta chains below, sequenced in a study of cytomegalovirus exposure and HLA in healthy donors. In the PCR, 60 Vbeta and 13 Jbeta primers were used. Measured with immunoSEQ multiplex PCR; TCRdb has only the in-frame clones, and not every one. The sample holds roughly 300,000 clones; roughly 88% are singletons and the top ten take 3.5% to 4%. Specimen: PBMCs. The receptor set was obtained from a man in his forties in good health and CMV-seropositive.

The chain recombines TRBV19 with TRBJ2-7; 10 bases are shared with TRBD2. Germline CDR1 and CDR2: LNHDA and SQIVND (reference sequence). The CDR3 length is 15 residues. V gave up 5 bases and J gave up 4 bases; unmatched junction bases: 8. The CDR3 bases are TGTGCCAGTAGTCTTTCTAGCGGGAGTCTGTACGAGCAGTACTTC. Amino acids: CASSLSSGSLYEQYF.

CDR3 sequence reads: CATSAGGGPTEPLHF. The CDR3 DNA is TGTGCCACCAGCGCCGGCGGGGGACCTACGGAACCCCTCCACTTT. V is TRBV15 and J is TRBJ1-6; D is perhaps TRBD1 (5 bases). The CDR3 covers 15 residues. Trimming cost V 5 bases and J 12 bases, with 20 bases left between them. Germline CDR1 LNHNV, CDR2 YYDKDF (reference sequence).

This rearrangement joins TRBV19 to TRBJ2-7; the match to TRBD1 covers 7 bases. Germline V gene sequence: CDR1 LNHDA, CDR2 SQIVND (reference sequence). V gave up 6 bases and J gave up 2 bases; unmatched junction bases: 10. The CDR3 consists of 15 residues. The DNA of the CDR3 is TGTGCCAGTAGCAAGGACAGGCGAATACCCTACGAGCAGTACTTC. Encoded protein: CASSKDRRIPYEQYF. The full variable domain, completed using reference TRBV19 and TRBJ2-7, is DGGITQSPKYLFRKEGQNVTLSCEQNLNHDAMYWYRQDPGQGLRLIYYSQIVNDFQKGDIAEGYSVSREKKESFPLTVTSAQKNPTAFYLCASSKDRRIPYEQYFGPGTRLTVT.

The rearrangement uses TRBV27 and TRBJ2-2, with TRBD2 as a possible D gene (5 bases). Germline CDR1 is MNHEY and CDR2 is SMNVEV (reference sequence). This CDR3 has 15 amino acids. The V and J ends lost 8 bases and 4 bases respectively, with 17 bases between them. The DNA for the CDR3 is TGTGCCAGCCAGAGGACTGGGCACTTCACCGGGGAGCTGTTTTTT. It encodes CASQRTGHFTGELFF.

V is TRBV19 and J is TRBJ1-2; 7 positions match TRBD1. With 3 bases clipped from V and 0 bases from J, the junction kept 13 bases outside the gene matches. This CDR3 has 18 amino acids. CDR1 and CDR2 from the germline V gene are LNHDA and SQIVND (reference sequence). The CDR3 coding sequence is TGTGCCAGTAGTATGTGGGTGACAGGGCGGGATTCTAACTATGGCTACACCTTC. It encodes CASSMWVTGRDSNYGYTF. Filled out from reference TRBV19 and TRBJ1-2, the complete variable domain reads DGGITQSPKYLFRKEGQNVTLSCEQNLNHDAMYWYRQDPGQGLRLIYYSQIVNDFQKGDIAEGYSVSREKKESFPLTVTSAQKNPTAFYLCASSMWVTGRDSNYGYTFGSGTRLTVV.

The V and J genes are TRBV9 and TRBJ2-1; 7 positions agree with TRBD2. J was trimmed by 9 bases and V by 6 bases; bases with no gene match: 9. Germline V CDR1 and CDR2: SGDLS, YYNGEE. There are 13 residues in the CDR3. The CDR3 coding sequence is TGTGCCAGCACCTCTGGCGGGAGTGTTGAGCAGTTCTTC. Residues: CASTSGGSVEQFF.

The V gene is TRBV7-8, the J gene TRBJ2-1; 13 nucleotides line up with TRBD2. The CDR3 totals 15 residues. V shed 3 bases, J shed 7 bases, and the junction held 3 bases outside the gene matches. Germline values: CDR1 SGHVS, CDR2 FQNEAQ. The CDR3 protein is CASSFGLAGVNEQFF. For the CDR3, the DNA is TGTGCCAGCAGCTTCGGACTAGCGGGAGTGAATGAGCAGTTCTTC.

As to this clone: Other DNA sequences in this specimen translate into the identical CDR3. This chain connects TRBV28 to TRBJ2-3; D is unresolved. The CDR3 runs to 13 residues. The germline CDR1 and CDR2 sequences are MDHEN and SYDVKM. V gave up 3 bases and J gave up 3 bases, with 7 bases separating them. This CDR3 reads CASSLAETDTQYF. CDR3 bases: TGTGCCAGCAGTTTGGCCGAAACAGATACGCAGTATTTT.

A remark on this clone: Other DNA sequences from this sample encode an identical CDR3 as well. The chain couples TRBV27 to TRBJ2-7; tentatively, D is TRBD1 (6 bases). Germline V lookup: CDR1 MNHEY, CDR2 SMNVEV (reference sequence). The V and J ends lost 3 bases and 1 base respectively, with 7 bases between them. The CDR3 contains 13 residues. The CDR3 nucleotides read TGTGCCAGCAGTTTTACAGGGTCCTACGAGCAGTACTTC. The encoded protein is CASSFTGSYEQYF.

This clone was seen only once. This sequence joins TRBV2 and TRBJ1-2; 11 nucleotides line up with TRBD1. Trimming cost V 4 bases and J 8 bases; bases outside gene matches: 3. Germline V gene sequence: CDR1 SNHLY, CDR2 FYNNEI. This CDR3 has 13 residues. CDR3 sequence (DNA): TGTGCCAGCAGTGTGGACAGGGGGCAAGGCTACACCTTC. Translating it yields CASSVDRGQGYTF.

A few counts support this clone. The rearrangement links TRBV28 to TRBJ2-7; 13 nucleotides align to TRBD2. Germline CDR1 and CDR2: MDHEN and SYDVKM. The V gene end was trimmed by 5 bases and the J gene end by 7 bases; junction bases not matched to a gene: 8. This CDR3 has 15 residues. The CDR3, as DNA: TGTGCCAGCAGTCCTCAGACTAGCGGGAGGTGGGAGCAGTACTTC. Translated, it gives CASSPQTSGRWEQYF.

The V gene is TRBV9, the J gene TRBJ2-7, with TRBD2 matching over 8 bases. CDR1 SGDLS and CDR2 YYNGEE come from the germline V gene. The CDR3 contains 15 residues. V lost 0 bases, J lost 2 bases, and 4 bases stayed unmatched. The CDR3 reads CASSVGVAGPYEQYF. The CDR3, as DNA: TGTGCCAGCAGCGTAGGGGTAGCGGGGCCCTACGAGCAGTACTTC. Looking up the rest from reference TRBV9 and TRBJ2-7 gives the full variable domain: DSGVTQTPKHLITATGQRVTLRCSPRSGDLSVYWYQQSLDQGLQFLIQYYNGEERAKGNILERFSAQQFPDLHSELNLSSLELGDSALYFCASSVGVAGPYEQYFGPGTRLTVT.

The J gene is TRBJ2-2, the V gene TRBV29-1; a possible D gene is TRBD2 (5 bases). CDR1 SQVTM and CDR2 ANQGSEA come from the germline V gene. The V and J ends lost 7 bases and 4 bases respectively, with 13 bases between them. The CDR3 is 13 residues long. CDR3 region: CSAPITSTGELFF. DNA for the CDR3: TGCAGCGCACCGATCACTAGCACCGGGGAGCTGTTTTTT.

The rearrangement uses TRBV2 and TRBJ2-7, with 7 bases that match TRBD2. The CDR3 loop spans 17 amino acids. Germline CDR1 SNHLY, CDR2 FYNNEI. Here the CDR3 reads CATQWLASGKYSYEQYF. The CDR3 DNA sequence: TGTGCTACCCAGTGGTTGGCTAGCGGAAAGTACTCCTACGAGCAGTACTTC.

The gene calls are TRBV19 and TRBJ1-1; 8 bases align to TRBD1. Per germline, CDR1 LNHDA and CDR2 SQIVND (reference sequence). J gave up 0 bases and V 4 bases, and 4 bases lay outside the gene matches. The CDR3 runs 15 residues. The CDR3 sequence: CASSNRQGLNTEAFF. The DNA of the CDR3 is TGTGCCAGTAGTAACCGACAGGGGTTGAACACTGAAGCTTTCTTT.

J is TRBJ1-1 and V is TRBV14; D is ambiguous. The ends were cut back, 0 bases at V and 5 bases at J, with 16 bases in the middle. The germline V gene has CDR1 SGHDN and CDR2 FVKESK. The CDR3 totals 16 residues. The CDR3 region is CASSQDLGEIRTEAFF. DNA for the CDR3: TGTGCCAGCAGCCAAGATCTCGGGGAGATTCGAACTGAAGCTTTCTTT.

The V gene is TRBV7-9, the J gene TRBJ1-5; 11 nucleotides align to TRBD1. In germline, CDR1 is SEHNR, CDR2 FQNEAQ (reference sequence). J gave up 4 bases and V 3 bases, and 11 bases lay outside the gene matches. This CDR3 is 18 amino acids long. The CDR3 bases are TGTGCCAGCAGCTTTTTTGGGATCGGGACAGGGGGTAATCAGCCCCAGCATTTT. It codes for CASSFFGIGTGGNQPQHF. The full variable domain, its missing parts supplied by reference TRBV7-9 and TRBJ1-5, is DTGVSQNPRHKITKRGQNVTFRCDPISEHNRLYWYRQTLGQGPEFLTYFQNEAQLEKSRLLSDRFSAERPKGSFSTLEIQRTEQGDSAMYLCASSFFGIGTGGNQPQHFGDGTRLSIL.

The chain links TRBV7-2 to TRBJ2-5; 9 bases are a match to TRBD2. The ends lost 5 bases at V and 7 bases at J; junction bases unmatched: 14. Germline assignment: CDR1 SGHTA and CDR2 FQGNSA. The CDR3 spans 16 residues. Here the CDR3 reads CASSTLSGTSFGTQYF. The CDR3, as DNA: TGTGCCAGCAGCACCCTCTCCGGGACTAGCTTTGGGACCCAGTACTTC. The full variable domain, with the rest looked up from reference TRBV7-2 and TRBJ2-5, is GAGVSQSPSNKVTEKGKDVELRCDPISGHTALYWYRQSLGQGLEFLIYFQGNSAPDKSGLPSDRFSAERTGGSVSTLTIQRTQQEDSAVYLCASSTLSGTSFGTQYFGPGTRLLVL.

This rearrangement joins TRBV28 to TRBJ1-2, with 10 bases matching TRBD1. The germline V gene encodes CDR1 MDHEN and CDR2 SYDVKM. J was trimmed by 7 bases and V by 6 bases; bases with no gene match: 5. The CDR3 totals 13 residues. CDR3 in DNA: TGTGCCAGCAGGTCTGACAGGGGGCTTGGCTACACCTTC. The encoded protein is CASRSDRGLGYTF.

The chain carries TRBV28 and TRBJ1-5; maybe TRBD1 (6 bases). CDR1 and CDR2 (germline): MDHEN, SYDVKM. The CDR3 sequence is 18 residues long. Trimming removed 3 bases at V and 0 bases at J, with 18 bases between. CDR3 sequence: CASSFWTELVYSNQPQHF. The DNA for the CDR3 is TGTGCCAGCAGTTTCTGGACAGAGTTGGTATATAGCAATCAGCCCCAGCATTTT. The full variable domain, with the rest looked up from reference TRBV28 and TRBJ1-5, is DVKVTQSSRYLVKRTGEKVFLECVQDMDHENMFWYRQDPGLGLRLIYFSYDVKMKEKGDIPEGYSVSREKKERFSLILESASTNQTSMYLCASSFWTELVYSNQPQHFGDGTRLSIL.

The chain employs TRBV30 and TRBJ1-1; 10 bases are a match to TRBD1. J was trimmed by 4 bases and V by 2 bases; bases with no gene match: 4. Germline CDR1 is GTSNPN and CDR2 is SVGIG (reference sequence). The length of the CDR3 is 14 residues. The CDR3 DNA reads TGTGCCTGGAGTCGGGACAGGGGCCCCACTGAAGCTTTCTTT. This translates into CAWSRDRGPTEAFF.